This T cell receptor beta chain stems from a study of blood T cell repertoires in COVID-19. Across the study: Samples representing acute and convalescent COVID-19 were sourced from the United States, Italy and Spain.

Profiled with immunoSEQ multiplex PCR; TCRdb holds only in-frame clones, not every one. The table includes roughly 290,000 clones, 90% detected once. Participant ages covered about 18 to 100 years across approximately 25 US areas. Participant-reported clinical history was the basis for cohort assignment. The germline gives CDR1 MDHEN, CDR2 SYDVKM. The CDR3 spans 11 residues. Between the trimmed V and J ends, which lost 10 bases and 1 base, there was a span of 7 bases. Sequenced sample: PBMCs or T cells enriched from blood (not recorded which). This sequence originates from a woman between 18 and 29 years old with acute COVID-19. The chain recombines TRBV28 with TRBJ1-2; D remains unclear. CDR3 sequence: CATTINYGYTF. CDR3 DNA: TGTGCCACTACGATTAACTATGGCTACACCTTC.